Given below is one T cell receptor (beta chain) in context. Its cognate antigen is unknown. The data stem from a study of lymphopenia after photon versus proton radiotherapy. Study findings and constraints: Relative stability marked proton patients; photon patients lost diversity and naive cells. A bigger post-nadir fall in TCR diversity correlated inversely with survival time in deceased patients.

The V end lost 1 base, the J end lost 7 bases, and 11 bases lay between the germline ends. This CDR3 spans 12 amino acids. Germline CDR1 reads GTSNPN; CDR2 reads SVGIG (reference sequence). Libraries were prepared by immunoSEQ multiplex PCR; TCRdb keeps only in-frame clonotypes and omits some of them. The sample lists 150,000 or so clones, 88% occurring once. The TCR originated in a man aged 50-60 years with gastric cancer. The chain links TRBV30 to TRBJ2-7; unclear D gene. The source material was peripheral blood, sampled from a patient treated with photon-based radiotherapy. The CDR3 loop reads CAWSAPSWEQYF. The DNA of the CDR3 is TGTGCCTGGAGTGCACCCAGCTGGGAGCAGTACTTC.